This is a list of T cell receptor beta chains from one sample in a study of T cell repertoires in cytomegalovirus infection. For these receptors, no antigen is known. TCRdb fed the reads into MiXCR, producing one record per CDR3 protein. The sample has about 340,000 distinct CDR3 sequences, 25% to 35% seen once; the top ten hold roughly 20%. Sequencing used cultured PBMCs, obtained from culture after CMV antigen stimulation. These receptors originate from a human donor in good health (CMV status not recorded). Some clones in this sample may be carry-over from other donors' samples. CDR3s include the opening cysteine and the closing phenylalanine or tryptophan. A D gene is named only where the DNA matches it firmly. Only some rows state a clone size, as once, few, many or a class for expanded clones.

J gene | D gene | clone size | V gene | CDR3 length | CDR3 protein | CDR3 DNA
TRBJ2-3 | NA | NA | TRBV10-3 | 12 | CAIGKATDTQYF | TGTGCCATCGGAAAAGCGACAGATACGCAGTATTTT
TRBJ1-1 | NA | NA | TRBV12-3/TRBV12-4 | 15 | CASSFSSGGNTEAFF | TGTGCCAGCAGTTTTTCCAGTGGCGGGAACACTGAAGCTTTCTTT
TRBJ2-2 | NA | NA | TRBV25-1 | 16 | CASSESGYQNTGELFF | TGTGCCAGCAGTGAATCAGGCTATCAAAACACCGGGGAGCTGTTTTTT
TRBJ2-7 | NA | many | TRBV27 | 14 | CASRDRESSYEQYF | TGTGCCAGCAGAGACCGAGAGAGTTCCTACGAGCAGTACTTC
TRBJ2-4 | TRBD1 | few | TRBV12-3/TRBV12-4 | 15 | CASSPQGVKANIQYF | TGTGCCAGCAGTCCACAGGGGGTGAAGGCAAACATTCAGTACTTC
TRBJ1-2 | TRBD1 | NA | TRBV12-3/TRBV12-4 | 13 | CASRVDREVGYTF | TGTGCCAGCAGGGTTGACAGGGAAGTTGGCTACACCTTC
TRBJ2-1 | NA | few | TRBV10-2 | 12 | CASSAEVYGQFF | TGCGCCAGCAGTGCTGAGGTGTACGGGCAGTTCTTC
TRBJ1-5 | TRBD1 | NA | TRBV20-1 | 15 | CSARRGTGTIQPQHF | TGCAGTGCTAGACGCGGGACAGGGACTATTCAGCCCCAGCATTTT
TRBJ1-1 | TRBD1 | NA | TRBV6-5 | 14 | CASSYGRGQSEAFF | TGTGCCAGCAGTTACGGCAGGGGGCAGTCTGAAGCTTTCTTT
TRBJ1-2 | TRBD1 | few | TRBV9 | 16 | CASSVAKTGEDYGYTF | TGTGCCAGCAGCGTAGCAAAAACAGGGGAAGACTATGGCTACACCTTC
TRBJ2-5 | NA | NA | TRBV3-1 | 17 | CASSQVSSSPHQETQYF | TGTGCCAGCAGCCAAGTGAGCAGCTCTCCCCACCAAGAGACCCAGTACTTC
TRBJ1-2 | TRBD1 | NA | TRBV3-1 | 15 | CASSQDGTGIPGYTF | TGTGCCAGCAGCCAAGATGGGACAGGGATCCCCGGCTACACCTTC
TRBJ2-2 | NA | NA | TRBV4-2 | 12 | CASSQAGVELFF | TGTGCCAGCAGCCAAGCGGGAGTGGAGCTGTTTTTT
TRBJ2-1 | TRBD2 | NA | TRBV4-2 | 18 | CASSPRTSGIGGHDEQFF | TGTGCCAGCAGCCCCCGGACTAGCGGGATTGGAGGTCACGATGAGCAGTTCTTC
TRBJ1-6 | NA | few | TRBV25-1 | 13 | CASSETGNSPLHF | TGTGCCAGCAGTGAGACGGGGAATTCACCCCTCCACTTT
TRBJ1-6 | NA | NA | TRBV2 | 12 | CASTGALGALHF | TGTGCCAGCACCGGGGCCCTTGGGGCCCTCCACTTT
TRBJ1-4 | NA | NA | TRBV2 | 13 | CAASTEGNEKLFF | TGTGCCGCTTCGACAGAGGGTAATGAAAAACTGTTTTTT
TRBJ1-5 | NA | few | TRBV6-2/TRBV6-3 | 15 | CASKPRVFSNQPQHF | TGTGCCAGCAAACCCAGGGTCTTCAGCAATCAGCCCCAGCATTTT
TRBJ1-6 | NA | many | TRBV6-5 | 12 | CASSYSIPERSF | TGTGCCAGCAGTTACTCGATACCAGAACGTTCCTTT
TRBJ2-1 | TRBD1 | few | TRBV27 | 16 | CASRETGTGGENEQFF | TGTGCCAGCAGAGAAACCGGGACAGGGGGGGAGAATGAGCAGTTCTTC
TRBJ2-7 | NA | NA | TRBV7-9 | 19 | CASSLVPPLRSSRSGEQYF | TGTGCCAGCAGCTTAGTCCCCCCATTGAGGTCTAGCCGGTCTGGGGAGCAGTACTTC
TRBJ2-7 | NA | NA | TRBV5-3 | 18 | CASSLGTPQDGSSYEQYF | TGTGCCAGCAGCCTCGGGACACCTCAGGATGGGAGCTCCTACGAGCAGTACTTC
TRBJ2-5 | NA | NA | TRBV20-1 | 14 | CSAKDPLNQETQYF | TGCAGTGCTAAAGATCCCCTTAACCAAGAGACCCAGTACTTC
TRBJ2-7 | NA | NA | TRBV2 | 12 | CARSDTAYEQYF | TGTGCCAGGTCGGACACGGCCTACGAGCAGTACTTC
TRBJ2-3 | NA | NA | TRBV7-3 | 12 | CASSNMADTQYF | TGTGCCAGCAGCAACATGGCAGATACGCAGTATTTT
TRBJ2-3 | NA | NA | TRBV4-1 | 18 | CASSQDSIRVQYTDTQYF | TGTGCCAGCAGCCAAGATTCAATTCGGGTTCAATACACAGATACGCAGTATTTT
TRBJ1-3 | NA | NA | TRBV12-5 | 18 | CASGLSGIQDFSGNTIYF | TGTGCTAGTGGTTTGTCCGGGATCCAGGATTTCTCTGGAAACACCATATATTTT
TRBJ1-2 | NA | few | TRBV11-3 | 13 | CASSSQLGGGYTF | TGTGCCAGCAGCTCTCAACTAGGGGGTGGCTACACCTTC
TRBJ1-4 | TRBD1 | NA | TRBV28 | 14 | CASSVTGDGEKLFF | TGTGCCAGCAGTGTAACAGGGGATGGTGAAAAACTGTTTTTT
TRBJ1-2 | NA | NA | TRBV3-1 | 14 | CASSQGTATYGYTF | TGTGCCAGCAGCCAAGGGACAGCAACCTATGGCTACACCTTC
TRBJ2-5 | NA | NA | TRBV7-6 | 14 | CASSLAMGEETQYF | TGTGCCAGCAGCCTGGCGATGGGGGAAGAGACCCAGTACTTC
TRBJ2-3 | NA | NA | TRBV5-6 | 12 | CASSLITDTQYF | TGTGCCAGCAGCTTGATCACAGATACGCAGTATTTT
TRBJ2-3 | TRBD2 | many | TRBV7-2 | 17 | CASSLNPGGPYTDTQYF | TGTGCCAGCAGCTTAAACCCGGGGGGGCCATACACAGATACGCAGTATTTT
TRBJ1-2 | NA | NA | TRBV4-3 | 15 | CASSQGGGGNYGYTF | TGCGCCAGCAGCCAAGGGGGCGGGGGGAACTATGGCTACACCTTC
TRBJ1-5 | TRBD1 | many | TRBV6-1 | 16 | CASSRQSTGANQPQHF | TGTGCCAGCAGTCGACAGTCGACAGGGGCCAATCAGCCCCAGCATTTT
TRBJ1-1 | NA | NA | TRBV20-1 | 12 | CSAAWASPEAFF | TGCAGTGCCGCTTGGGCTTCCCCGGAGGCTTTCTTT
TRBJ1-2 | NA | NA | TRBV5-6 | 14 | CASSLVEVWYGYTF | TGTGCCAGCAGCTTGGTCGAGGTTTGGTATGGCTACACCTTC
TRBJ1-1 | NA | NA | TRBV5-1 | 14 | CASSLTLVNTEAFF | TGCGCCAGCAGCTTGACTCTCGTGAACACTGAAGCTTTCTTT
TRBJ2-2 | TRBD2 | NA | TRBV27 | 16 | CASSFLPGLAKGELFF | TGTGCCAGCAGTTTCCTCCCGGGACTAGCTAAAGGGGAGCTGTTTTTT
TRBJ2-5 | NA | NA | TRBV28 | 16 | CASSFMARLHQETQYF | TGTGCCAGCAGTTTTATGGCTAGACTCCACCAAGAGACCCAGTACTTC
TRBJ2-1 | NA | few | TRBV4-1 | 13 | CASSQGAPNEQFF | TGTGCCAGCAGCCAAGGGGCTCCCAATGAGCAGTTCTTC
TRBJ2-1 | NA | few | TRBV20-1 | 13 | CSARDWPGNEQFF | TGCAGTGCTCGTGATTGGCCAGGGAATGAGCAGTTCTTC
TRBJ2-5 | TRBD2 | many | TRBV7-6 | 21 | CASSLAPRGNRLAGLQETQYF | TGTGCCAGCAGCTTAGCGCCCCGTGGTAATCGACTAGCGGGTCTCCAAGAGACCCAGTACTTC
TRBJ2-5 | TRBD2 | NA | TRBV10-3 | 12 | CAVGGKAETQYF | TGTGCCGTGGGGGGGAAGGCAGAGACCCAGTACTTC
TRBJ2-7 | TRBD2 | many | TRBV7-9 | 12 | CASGAGGYEQYF | TGTGCCAGCGGGGCGGGGGGTTACGAGCAGTACTTC
TRBJ1-2 | NA | few | TRBV18 | 16 | CASSPYQGSEYYGYTF | TGTGCCAGCTCACCGTATCAGGGGTCGGAGTACTATGGCTACACCTTC